The TCR beta chain described here comes from a study of cytomegalovirus exposure and HLA in healthy donors. The study ran its PCR with 60 Vbeta and 13 Jbeta primers. Method: immunoSEQ multiplex PCR; TCRdb's copy keeps in-frame clones and lacks some. The sample has about 190,000 clones, over 80% seen once. Germline CDR1 reads SGHTS; CDR2 reads YDEGEE. The V gene lost 1 base and the J gene lost 6 bases, with 17 bases spanning the gap. The CDR3 is made up of 15 amino acids. V usage is TRBV5-8 and J usage is TRBJ2-7, with TRBD1 as a possible D gene (6 bases). The receptor was isolated from a young man in good health and CMV-seronegative. Material: PBMCs. The DNA for the CDR3 is TGTGCCAGCAGCTTGTTGGGGGCAGGGTACGGCGAGCAGTACTTC. The encoded protein is CASSLLGAGYGEQYF.